A single sample is the source of the 17 T cell receptor beta chains below, sequenced in a study of T cells in pancreatic ductal adenocarcinoma. No neoadjuvant therapy was given to the selected pancreatic ductal adenocarcinoma patients before their surgery. Sequenced by immunoSEQ multiplex PCR; TCRdb stores in-frame clones only, minus some. The sample shows approximately 12,000 clones, more than 80% of them seen only once. Sequencing was done on a sample of PBMCs. All receptors derive from a human donor with pancreatic ductal adenocarcinoma.

V is TRBV4-1 and J is TRBJ2-5; 9 bases fit TRBD1. This CDR3 has 16 residues. Looked up from germline, CDR1 is MGHRA and CDR2 is YSYEKL. Losses at the gene ends were 1 base for V and 4 bases for J; bases not matched to a gene: 7. CDR3 DNA: TGCGCCAGCAGCCAAGGGGAACAGGGGGCGAGAGAGACCCAGTACTTC. The encoded protein is CASSQGEQGARETQYF.

This clone was recorded once. The chain recombines TRBV6-6 with TRBJ1-2; D is unresolved. This CDR3 is 11 amino acids long. Deletions cut 2 bases from V and 6 bases from J, with 4 bases between. Germline CDR1 and CDR2: MNHNY and SVGAGI (reference sequence). DNA of the CDR3: TGTGCCAGCAGTTACGAGGATGGCTACACCTTC. Residues: CASSYEDGYTF.

The J gene is TRBJ1-5, the V gene TRBV6-5, with TRBD1 matching over 10 bases. V trimming: 2 bases; J trimming: 5 bases; junction bases outside the gene matches: 0. The CDR3 runs to 14 residues. Germline V gives CDR1 MNHEY, CDR2 SVGAGI. CDR3 sequence reads: CASSYGTGDQPQHF. The CDR3 coding sequence is TGTGCCAGCAGTTACGGGACAGGGGATCAGCCCCAGCATTTT.

This chain joins TRBV5-4 and TRBJ1-3; perhaps TRBD1 as D (6 bases). CDR1 is SGHNT, CDR2 YYREEE, per germline (reference sequence). The CDR3 totals 15 residues. Deletions cut 0 bases from V and 4 bases from J, with 11 bases between. CDR3 coding DNA: TGTGCCAGCAGCTTGGGGGGGACAATGGGAAACACCATATATTTT. Encoded protein: CASSLGGTMGNTIYF.

The CDR3 here is CASSLVQLYGEQFF. CDR3 bases: TGCGCCAGCAGCTTGGTCCAGCTATACGGGGAGCAGTTCTTC. The chain links TRBV5-1 to TRBJ2-1; D is unresolved. CDR1 and CDR2 (germline): SGHRS, YFSETQ. The germline V and J ends were trimmed by 0 bases and 10 bases, with 14 bases remaining between them. CDR3 length: 14 residues.

J is TRBJ1-1 and V is TRBV13; D unclear. CDR1 and CDR2 from the germline V gene are PRHDT and FYEKMQ (reference sequence). CDR3 size: 17 residues. V lost 6 bases and J 0 bases, leaving 20 bases between the germline ends. CDR3 residues: CASSEEGTALMNTEAFF. The CDR3 region has the DNA TGTGCCAGCAGTGAGGAAGGTACGGCTCTTATGAACACTGAAGCTTTCTTT. Based on the CDR3 plus reference TRBV13 and TRBJ1-1, the full variable domain is AAGVIQSPRHLIKEKRETATLKCYPIPRHDTVYWYQQGPGQDPQFLISFYEKMQSDKGSIPDRFSAQQFSDYHSELNMSSLELGDSALYFCASSEEGTALMNTEAFFGQGTRLTVV.

V usage is TRBV6-1 and J usage is TRBJ1-2, with 11 bases aligning to TRBD1. The CDR3 runs 15 residues. J gave up 5 bases and V 5 bases, and 7 bases lay outside the gene matches. Looked up from germline, CDR1 is MNHNS and CDR2 is SASEGT. The CDR3 reads CASSFGQGADYGYTF. DNA for the CDR3: TGTGCCAGCAGTTTTGGACAGGGGGCTGATTATGGCTACACCTTC.

The chain carries TRBV6-4 and TRBJ2-3, with TRBD2 as a possible D gene (5 bases). CDR3 length equals 15 residues. CDR1 is MRHNA and CDR2 is SNTAGT in the germline V gene. V shed 7 bases and J shed 0 bases, with 14 bases lying between them. CDR3 DNA: TGTGCCAGCAAGCTTCGCGGGCTAAGCACAGATACGCAGTATTTT. This gives the protein CASKLRGLSTDTQYF.

This sequence joins TRBV6-5 and TRBJ2-3, with 7 bases identical to TRBD2. The CDR3 has 16 amino acids. V was clipped by 2 bases and J by 0 bases; unmatched bases: 5. Germline V gene lookup returns CDR1 MNHEY and CDR2 SVGAGI. CDR3 residues: CASSYGRATSTDTQYF. Written as DNA, the CDR3 is TGTGCCAGCAGTTACGGGAGGGCTACTAGCACAGATACGCAGTATTTT.

The chain combines TRBV11-2 with TRBJ2-2; D gene ambiguous. CDR1 and CDR2 from the germline V gene are SGHAT and FQNNGV. This CDR3 is 12 amino acids long. Trimming cost V 7 bases and J 6 bases, with 9 bases left between them. This chain's CDR3 is CASTRTAGELFF. The CDR3 DNA is TGTGCCAGCACCAGGACGGCCGGGGAGCTGTTTTTT.

V is TRBV7-2 and J is TRBJ1-6; unclear D gene. This CDR3 region has 11 residues. Trimming left V 3 bases short and J 15 bases short, with 9 bases between. Germline V gene data show CDR1 as SGHTA and CDR2 as FQGNSA. In DNA form, the CDR3 reads TGTGCCAGCAGCTTCGGACCGAACCTCCACTTT. Translating gives CASSFGPNLHF.

The rearrangement links TRBV5-4 to TRBJ1-1; the D gene is possibly TRBD1 (5 bases). This CDR3 has 14 residues. Germline values: CDR1 SGHNT, CDR2 YYREEE (reference sequence). V lost 5 bases and J 3 bases, leaving 14 bases between the germline ends. CDR3 sequence (DNA): TGTGCCAGCAGTGATGGGGGGACGGACACTGAAGCTTTCTTT. This translates into CASSDGGTDTEAFF.

The J gene is TRBJ2-2, the V gene TRBV6-5; TRBD2 agrees at 7 bases. Germline V gene lookup returns CDR1 MNHEY and CDR2 SVGAGI. The CDR3 loop spans 15 amino acids. The junction had 10 bases not matched to a gene; V was cut back by 6 bases and J by 6 bases. CDR3 DNA sequence: TGTGCCAGCAGCCTCGGGGCCGGGAGGTCCGGGGAGCTGTTTTTT. Its translation is CASSLGAGRSGELFF.

This clone was detected only once. V gene TRBV30 combines with J gene TRBJ2-3; TRBD1 matches 7 bases. From germline, CDR1 is GTSNPN and CDR2 SVGIG (reference sequence). V trimming: 3 bases; J trimming: 3 bases; junction bases outside the gene matches: 0. The CDR3 is 12 residues long. CDR3 DNA sequence: TGTGCCTGGAGGGGACAGACAGATACGCAGTATTTT. It is translated as CAWRGQTDTQYF.

This chain connects TRBV4-1 to TRBJ2-7; a possible D gene is TRBD2 (5 bases). From germline, CDR1 is MGHRA and CDR2 YSYEKL. This CDR3 is 15 amino acids long. With 6 bases removed from V and 0 bases from J, the gap between germline ends came to 15 bases. CDR3 sequence reads: CASSQHRDNSYEQYF. For the CDR3, the DNA is TGCGCCAGCAGTCAGCACCGGGATAACTCCTACGAGCAGTACTTC.

The CDR3 bases are TGTGCCAGCAGCTTGGAAGGGCGCCCAGCAGATACGCAGTATTTT. Its protein product is CASSLEGRPADTQYF. The rearrangement links TRBV5-4 to TRBJ2-3; no clear D gene. The CDR3 has 15 residues. Deletions cut 0 bases from V and 4 bases from J, with 12 bases between. Per germline, CDR1 SGHNT and CDR2 YYREEE (reference sequence).

The rearrangement uses TRBV5-1 and TRBJ2-2; 15 positions match TRBD2. Per germline, CDR1 SGHRS and CDR2 YFSETQ. This CDR3 contains 16 residues. Trimming at V came to 3 bases and at J to 5 bases, leaving 2 bases not matched to a gene. CDR3 sequence: CASSSGTSGRTGELFF. The CDR3 DNA is TGCGCCAGCAGCTCCGGGACTAGCGGGAGGACCGGGGAGCTGTTTTTT.